These 7 T cell receptor beta chains originate from one sample sequenced in a study of blood T cell repertoires in COVID-19. The table came from immunoSEQ multiplex PCR; TCRdb's copy has only in-frame clones and leaves some out. The sample has roughly 100,000 clones, around 90% seen once. Sequencing was done on a sample of peripheral blood. All receptors come from a man older than 75 with acute or convalescent COVID-19.

The genes are TRBV7-2 and TRBJ1-2; 7 bases fit TRBD1. Germline V gene data show CDR1 as SGHTA and CDR2 as FQGNSA. CDR3 length equals 15 residues. Losses at the gene ends were 5 bases for V and 8 bases for J; bases not matched to a gene: 14. The DNA for the CDR3 is TGTGCCAGCAGCGAGCAGTGGGACAGCACTCGCGGCTACACCTTC. Protein product: CASSEQWDSTRGYTF. Based on the CDR3 plus reference TRBV7-2 and TRBJ1-2, the full variable domain is GAGVSQSPSNKVTEKGKDVELRCDPISGHTALYWYRQSLGQGLEFLIYFQGNSAPDKSGLPSDRFSAERTGGSVSTLTIQRTQQEDSAVYLCASSEQWDSTRGYTFGSGTRLTVV.

This sequence joins TRBV6-1 and TRBJ2-3; D perhaps matches TRBD2 (7 bases). Deletions cut 1 base from V and 5 bases from J, with 28 bases between. This CDR3 has 20 residues. Germline V gene lookup returns CDR1 MNHNS and CDR2 SASEGT. The CDR3 sequence: CASSEEDLNRGAGRQDTQYF. The CDR3 DNA reads TGTGCCAGCAGTGAAGAGGACCTCAACCGGGGGGCAGGGCGTCAAGATACGCAGTATTTT.

This chain links TRBV29-1 with TRBJ1-2; TRBD1 might be the D (5 bases). The CDR3 length is 14 residues. Germline V gives CDR1 SQVTM, CDR2 ANQGSEA. Trimming took 0 bases from V and 1 from J, leaving 9 bases between them. Here the CDR3 reads CSVEDRGVNYGYTF. In nucleotides, the CDR3 is TGCAGCGTTGAAGATCGGGGGGTTAACTATGGCTACACCTTC.

The V gene is TRBV2, the J gene TRBJ1-1; tentatively, D is TRBD1 (6 bases). The germline CDR1 and CDR2 sequences are SNHLY and FYNNEI. Trimming took off 7 bases at V and 5 bases at J, with 11 bases between the two ends. The CDR3 consists of 12 residues. Written as DNA, the CDR3 is TGTGCCAGCACCCGCCAGGGGACTGAAGCTTTCTTT. Its translation: CASTRQGTEAFF.

In its sample, this clone was seen a few times. This chain uses TRBV5-1 with TRBJ2-3; 8 nucleotides match TRBD2. Germline assignment: CDR1 SGHRS and CDR2 YFSETQ. This CDR3 region has 18 residues. V lost 1 base to trimming and J lost 0 bases; unmatched junction nucleotides: 10. CDR3 sequence (DNA): TGCGCCAGCAGCTTGAACCTCCAACGGGGGGGTAGCACAGATACGCAGTATTTT. This translates into CASSLNLQRGGSTDTQYF. The full variable domain, its missing parts supplied by reference TRBV5-1 and TRBJ2-3, is KAGVTQTPRYLIKTRGQQVTLSCSPISGHRSVSWYQQTPGQGLQFLFEYFSETQRNKGNFPGRFSGRQFSNSRSEMNVSTLELGDSALYLCASSLNLQRGGSTDTQYFGPGTRLTVL.

The rearrangement joins TRBV5-1 to TRBJ1-4; TRBD1 is a possible D gene (6 bases). Trimming took 3 bases from V and 2 from J, leaving 14 bases between them. The CDR3 extends over 16 amino acids. Per germline, CDR1 SGHRS and CDR2 YFSETQ. CDR3 bases: TGCGCCAGCAGCTCTTCCACAGGGCGCACTAATGAAAAACTGTTTTTT. Amino acids: CASSSSTGRTNEKLFF.

The chain has TRBV11-3 and TRBJ2-3; 10 positions match TRBD2. J lost 1 base, V lost 5 bases, and 3 bases had no gene match. The CDR3 is 15 residues long. Germline CDR1 SGHNT, CDR2 YENEEA. This CDR3 reads CASSDGTSGTDTQYF. The CDR3 DNA follows: TGTGCCAGCAGCGATGGGACTAGCGGCACAGATACGCAGTATTTT.